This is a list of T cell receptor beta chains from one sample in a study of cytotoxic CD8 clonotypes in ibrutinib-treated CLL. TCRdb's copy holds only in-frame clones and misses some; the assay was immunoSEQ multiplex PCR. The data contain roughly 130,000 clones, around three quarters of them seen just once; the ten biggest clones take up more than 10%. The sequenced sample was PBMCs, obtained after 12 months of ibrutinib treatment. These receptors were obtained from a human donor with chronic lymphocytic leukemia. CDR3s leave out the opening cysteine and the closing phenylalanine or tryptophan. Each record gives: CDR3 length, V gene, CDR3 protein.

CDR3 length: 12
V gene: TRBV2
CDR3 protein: ASSGASGGQTQY

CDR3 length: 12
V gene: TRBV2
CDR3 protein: ASSERTSDEKLF

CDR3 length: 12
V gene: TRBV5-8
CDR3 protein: ASSERGPNNEQF

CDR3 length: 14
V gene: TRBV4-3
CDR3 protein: ASSNQGLTGTDTQY

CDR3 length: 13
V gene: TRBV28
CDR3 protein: ASRKPDRGSQPQH

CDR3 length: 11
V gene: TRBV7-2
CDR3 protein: ASSLAPGQPQH

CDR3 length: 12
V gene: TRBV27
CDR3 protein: ASSLGGRGNEQF

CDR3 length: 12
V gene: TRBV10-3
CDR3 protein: AISESTENEKLF

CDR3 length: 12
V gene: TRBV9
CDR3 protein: ASSVGLNTGELF

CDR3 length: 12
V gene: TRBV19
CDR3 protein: ASSIVAGGNEQY

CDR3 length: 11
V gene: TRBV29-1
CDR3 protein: SVGYTTNEKLF

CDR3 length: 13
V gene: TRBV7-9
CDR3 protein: ASINIWVAGNTIY

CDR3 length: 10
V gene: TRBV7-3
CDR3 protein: ASSDSEGEQF

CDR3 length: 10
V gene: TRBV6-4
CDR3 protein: ASSRNTGELF